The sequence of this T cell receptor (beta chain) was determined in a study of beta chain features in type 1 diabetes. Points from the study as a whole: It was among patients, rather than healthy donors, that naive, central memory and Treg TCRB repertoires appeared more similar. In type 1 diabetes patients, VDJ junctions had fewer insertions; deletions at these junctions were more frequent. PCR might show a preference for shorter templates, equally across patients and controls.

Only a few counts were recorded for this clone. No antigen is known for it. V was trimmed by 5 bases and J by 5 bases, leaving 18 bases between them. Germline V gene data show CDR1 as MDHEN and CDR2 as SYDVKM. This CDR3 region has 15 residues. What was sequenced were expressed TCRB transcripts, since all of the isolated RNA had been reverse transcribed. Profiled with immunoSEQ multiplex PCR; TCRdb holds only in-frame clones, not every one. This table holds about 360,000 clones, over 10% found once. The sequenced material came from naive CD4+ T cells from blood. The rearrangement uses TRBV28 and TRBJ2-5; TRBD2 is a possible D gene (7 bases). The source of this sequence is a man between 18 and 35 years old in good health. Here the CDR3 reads CASSPHEGGRETQYF. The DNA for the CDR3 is TGTGCCAGCAGTCCCCATGAGGGGGGGCGGGAGACCCAGTACTTC.